This T cell receptor beta chain was captured in a study of blood T cell repertoires in COVID-19. On the study more broadly: Acute and convalescent COVID-19 samples came from the United States, Italy and Spain. T cells, B-cell-depleted T cells, or PBMCs provided the cDNA or gDNA that served as material.

Libraries were prepared by immunoSEQ multiplex PCR; TCRdb keeps only in-frame clonotypes and omits some of them. The sample includes 150,000 to 200,000 clones, 80% to 95% of them seen just once. Germline loops: CDR1 LNHNV, CDR2 YYDKDF (reference sequence). V lost 5 bases, J lost 7 bases, and 8 bases stayed unmatched. CDR3 length: 15 amino acids. Specimen: peripheral blood. The chain recombines TRBV15 with TRBJ1-5; 10 bases agree with TRBD1. This TCR came from a woman in her fifties or sixties with COVID-19, enrolled during active disease. CDR3 coding DNA: TGTGCCACCAGCGGGGCCGGACAGGGGGGCCAGCCCCAGCATTTT. Translated: CATSGAGQGGQPQHF.